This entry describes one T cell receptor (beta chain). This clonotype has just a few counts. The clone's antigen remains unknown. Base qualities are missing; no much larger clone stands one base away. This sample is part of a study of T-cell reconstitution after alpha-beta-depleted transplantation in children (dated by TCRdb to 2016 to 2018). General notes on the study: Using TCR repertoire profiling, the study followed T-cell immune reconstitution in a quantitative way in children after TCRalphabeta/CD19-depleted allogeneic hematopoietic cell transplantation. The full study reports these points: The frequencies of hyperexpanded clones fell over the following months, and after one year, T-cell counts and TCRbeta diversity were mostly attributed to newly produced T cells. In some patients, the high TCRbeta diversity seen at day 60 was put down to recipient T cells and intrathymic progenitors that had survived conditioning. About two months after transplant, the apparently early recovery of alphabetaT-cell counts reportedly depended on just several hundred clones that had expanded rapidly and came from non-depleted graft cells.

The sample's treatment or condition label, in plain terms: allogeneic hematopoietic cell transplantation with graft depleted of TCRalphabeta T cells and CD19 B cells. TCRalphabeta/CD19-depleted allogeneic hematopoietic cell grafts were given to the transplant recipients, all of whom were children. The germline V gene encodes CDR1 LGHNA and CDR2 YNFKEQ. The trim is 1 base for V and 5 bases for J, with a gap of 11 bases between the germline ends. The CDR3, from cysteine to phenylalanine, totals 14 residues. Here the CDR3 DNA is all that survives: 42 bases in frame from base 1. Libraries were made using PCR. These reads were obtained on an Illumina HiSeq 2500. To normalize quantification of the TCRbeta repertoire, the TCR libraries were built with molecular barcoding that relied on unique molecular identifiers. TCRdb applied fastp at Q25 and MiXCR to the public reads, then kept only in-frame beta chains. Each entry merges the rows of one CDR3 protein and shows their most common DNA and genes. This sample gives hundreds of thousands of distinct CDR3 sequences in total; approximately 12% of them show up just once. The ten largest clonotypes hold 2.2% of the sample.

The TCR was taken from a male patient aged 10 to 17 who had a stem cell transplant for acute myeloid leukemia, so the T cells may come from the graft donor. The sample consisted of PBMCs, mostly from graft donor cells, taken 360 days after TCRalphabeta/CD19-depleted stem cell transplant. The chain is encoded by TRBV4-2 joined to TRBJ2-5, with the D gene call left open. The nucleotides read TGTGCCAGCAGCCAAGTCAGGCTACAGGAGACCCAGTACTTC. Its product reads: CASSQVRLQETQYF.